This is a list of T cell receptor beta chains from one sample in a study of T cell repertoires in cytomegalovirus infection. TCRdb called the reads again in MiXCR, with one record for every CDR3 protein. This sample has roughly 180,000 distinct CDR3 sequences, with about 15% found just once. The sample consisted of CD8+ T cells from PBMCs. These receptors all come from a human donor in good health (CMV status not recorded). Some clones in this sample may be carry-over from other donors' samples. CDR3s include the opening cysteine and the closing phenylalanine or tryptophan. The order of the fields is D gene, J gene, clone size, V gene, CDR3 length, CDR3 protein, CDR3 DNA. The D gene is left open where the match is weak. Only part of the rows carry a size: once, few, many, or a class if the clone is expanded.

d_gene: TRBD1
j_gene: TRBJ1-1
abundance: NA
v_gene: TRBV20-1
len: 18
CDR3aa: CSARDLSGTELTNTEAFF
CDR3nt: TGCAGTGCTAGAGATTTATCAGGGACAGAGCTTACGAACACTGAAGCTTTCTTT

d_gene: NA
j_gene: TRBJ2-1
abundance: few
v_gene: TRBV7-2
len: 14
CDR3aa: CASSYDRSYNEQFF
CDR3nt: TGTGCCAGCAGCTACGACAGGTCCTACAATGAGCAGTTCTTC

d_gene: TRBD1
j_gene: TRBJ1-1
abundance: NA
v_gene: TRBV7-8
len: 13
CDR3aa: CASSPGQSFEAFF
CDR3nt: TGTGCCAGCAGCCCGGGACAGTCATTTGAAGCTTTCTTT

d_gene: NA
j_gene: TRBJ1-1
abundance: NA
v_gene: TRBV9
len: 15
CDR3aa: CASSVDQGGVPEAFF
CDR3nt: TGTGCCAGCAGCGTAGATCAGGGCGGAGTTCCTGAAGCTTTCTTT

d_gene: NA
j_gene: TRBJ1-2
abundance: few
v_gene: TRBV4-3
len: 16
CDR3aa: CASSQDDFGFDYGYTF
CDR3nt: TGCGCCAGCAGCCAAGATGATTTTGGGTTTGACTATGGCTACACCTTC

d_gene: NA
j_gene: TRBJ2-5
abundance: NA
v_gene: TRBV7-9
len: 14
CDR3aa: CASSLAEVQETQYF
CDR3nt: TGTGCCAGCAGCTTAGCGGAGGTCCAAGAGACCCAGTACTTC

d_gene: NA
j_gene: TRBJ1-4
abundance: NA
v_gene: TRBV29-1
len: 10
CDR3aa: CSVLREKLFF
CDR3nt: TGCAGCGTCCTGCGAGAAAAACTGTTTTTT

d_gene: TRBD1
j_gene: TRBJ2-7
abundance: few
v_gene: TRBV2
len: 14
CDR3aa: CASAQGQGSSEQYF
CDR3nt: TGTGCCAGCGCACAGGGACAGGGTAGTTCCGAGCAGTACTTC

d_gene: NA
j_gene: TRBJ2-2
abundance: NA
v_gene: TRBV29-1
len: 15
CDR3aa: CSVEWGQGPAGELFF
CDR3nt: TGCAGCGTTGAATGGGGCCAGGGGCCGGCCGGGGAGCTGTTTTTT

d_gene: TRBD2
j_gene: TRBJ2-7
abundance: few
v_gene: TRBV7-2
len: 15
CDR3aa: CASSSGLGGPYEQYF
CDR3nt: TGTGCCAGCAGTTCGGGACTAGGGGGACCCTACGAGCAGTACTTC

d_gene: NA
j_gene: TRBJ1-4
abundance: NA
v_gene: TRBV7-2
len: 19
CDR3aa: CASSLAQSLFAGVNEKLFF
CDR3nt: TGTGCCAGCAGCTTAGCACAGTCGCTGTTCGCAGGGGTAAATGAAAAACTGTTTTTT

d_gene: NA
j_gene: TRBJ2-3
abundance: NA
v_gene: TRBV7-2
len: 13
CDR3aa: CASSLITPDTQYF
CDR3nt: TGTGCCAGCAGCTTAATCACCCCAGATACGCAGTATTTT

d_gene: TRBD2
j_gene: TRBJ2-1
abundance: NA
v_gene: TRBV2
len: 15
CDR3aa: CASSKSGVVYNEQFF
CDR3nt: TGTGCCAGCAGTAAAAGCGGGGTCGTCTACAATGAGCAGTTCTTC

d_gene: TRBD2
j_gene: TRBJ2-5
abundance: NA
v_gene: TRBV6-2/TRBV6-3
len: 14
CDR3aa: CASTIAGDQETQYF
CDR3nt: TGTGCCAGCACCATAGCGGGGGACCAAGAGACCCAGTACTTC

d_gene: NA
j_gene: TRBJ1-1
abundance: once
v_gene: TRBV10-3
len: 13
CDR3aa: CAIMGPTNTEAFF
CDR3nt: TGTGCCATTATGGGGCCCACGAACACTGAAGCTTTCTTT

d_gene: NA
j_gene: TRBJ1-4
abundance: NA
v_gene: TRBV18
len: 12
CDR3aa: CASSRGDEKLFF
CDR3nt: TGTGCCAGCTCCAGGGGAGATGAAAAACTGTTTTTT

d_gene: NA
j_gene: TRBJ2-7
abundance: NA
v_gene: TRBV7-8
len: 16
CDR3aa: CASSLHGTLSSYEQYF
CDR3nt: TGTGCCAGCAGCTTACACGGGACGTTGAGCTCCTACGAGCAGTACTTC

d_gene: NA
j_gene: TRBJ1-2
abundance: NA
v_gene: TRBV5-6
len: 14
CDR3aa: CASSWPSGDYGYTF
CDR3nt: TGTGCCAGCAGCTGGCCCTCCGGGGACTATGGCTACACCTTC

d_gene: NA
j_gene: TRBJ2-5
abundance: NA
v_gene: TRBV11-2
len: 13
CDR3aa: CASSLVYQETQYF
CDR3nt: TGTGCCAGCAGCTTGGTCTACCAAGAGACCCAGTACTTC

d_gene: NA
j_gene: TRBJ1-5
abundance: NA
v_gene: TRBV4-1
len: 14
CDR3aa: CASSQAEGNQPQHF
CDR3nt: TGCGCCAGCAGCCAAGCGGAAGGGAATCAGCCCCAGCATTTT

d_gene: NA
j_gene: TRBJ1-1
abundance: NA
v_gene: TRBV7-6
len: 14
CDR3aa: CASRKLGGGTEAFF
CDR3nt: TGTGCTAGCAGGAAACTGGGAGGAGGGACTGAAGCTTTCTTT

d_gene: NA
j_gene: TRBJ1-6
abundance: NA
v_gene: TRBV7-6
len: 15
CDR3aa: CASSWDDGGNSPLHF
CDR3nt: TGTGCCAGCAGCTGGGACGACGGAGGCAATTCACCCCTCCACTTT

d_gene: NA
j_gene: TRBJ2-7
abundance: few
v_gene: TRBV20-1
len: 15
CDR3aa: CSAISLQENSYEQYF
CDR3nt: TGCAGTGCAATCTCCCTACAGGAGAACTCCTACGAGCAGTACTTC

d_gene: NA
j_gene: TRBJ2-1
abundance: NA
v_gene: TRBV12-3/TRBV12-4
len: 13
CDR3aa: CASSLVGRNEQFF
CDR3nt: TGTGCCAGCAGTTTAGTTGGGCGCAATGAGCAGTTCTTC

d_gene: NA
j_gene: TRBJ2-1
abundance: NA
v_gene: TRBV12-3/TRBV12-4
len: 16
CDR3aa: CASSSSGLGTYNEQFF
CDR3nt: TGTGCCAGCAGTTCCTCAGGGTTAGGGACCTACAATGAGCAGTTCTTC

d_gene: NA
j_gene: TRBJ1-1
abundance: few
v_gene: TRBV28
len: 13
CDR3aa: CASKSDGNTEAFF
CDR3nt: TGTGCCAGTAAATCGGACGGGAACACTGAAGCTTTCTTT

d_gene: TRBD1
j_gene: TRBJ1-5
abundance: NA
v_gene: TRBV7-8
len: 18
CDR3aa: CASSFRPGGDGAYQPQHF
CDR3nt: TGTGCCAGCAGCTTTCGGCCAGGGGGGGACGGGGCATATCAGCCCCAGCATTTT

d_gene: NA
j_gene: TRBJ1-1
abundance: NA
v_gene: TRBV4-1
len: 15
CDR3aa: CASSRQGGGLPEAFF
CDR3nt: TGCGCCAGCAGCCGCCAGGGTGGGGGGCTCCCTGAAGCTTTCTTT

d_gene: TRBD1
j_gene: TRBJ1-2
abundance: few
v_gene: TRBV20-1
len: 13
CDR3aa: CSADGTVNYGYTF
CDR3nt: TGCAGTGCTGACGGGACAGTTAACTATGGCTACACCTTC

d_gene: NA
j_gene: TRBJ1-2
abundance: NA
v_gene: TRBV4-1
len: 16
CDR3aa: CASSQDRVEANYGYTF
CDR3nt: TGCGCCAGCAGCCAAGATCGGGTAGAAGCTAACTATGGCTACACCTTC

d_gene: TRBD1
j_gene: TRBJ2-7
abundance: few
v_gene: TRBV4-3
len: 15
CDR3aa: CASSQARDSSYEQYF
CDR3nt: TGCGCCAGCAGCCAAGCGAGGGACAGCTCCTACGAGCAGTACTTC

d_gene: NA
j_gene: TRBJ1-2
abundance: few
v_gene: TRBV28
len: 12
CDR3aa: CASSWENGGYTF
CDR3nt: TGTGCCAGCTCCTGGGAAAATGGAGGCTACACCTTC

d_gene: NA
j_gene: TRBJ2-1
abundance: NA
v_gene: TRBV6-8
len: 13
CDR3aa: CASSYSIEQGQFF
CDR3nt: TGTGCCAGCAGTTACTCGATTGAACAGGGGCAGTTCTTC

d_gene: NA
j_gene: TRBJ2-1
abundance: NA
v_gene: TRBV6-2/TRBV6-3
len: 15
CDR3aa: CASSYSRGVRNEQFF
CDR3nt: TGTGCCAGCAGTTACTCGAGGGGGGTTAGAAATGAGCAGTTCTTC

d_gene: NA
j_gene: TRBJ2-1
abundance: NA
v_gene: TRBV29-1
len: 11
CDR3aa: CSVHYYNEQFF
CDR3nt: TGCAGCGTTCACTATTACAATGAGCAGTTCTTC

d_gene: TRBD1
j_gene: TRBJ2-7
abundance: few
v_gene: TRBV20-1
len: 20
CDR3aa: CSARDRYYRDRDGATYEQYF
CDR3nt: TGCAGTGCTAGAGATCGATATTACCGGGACAGGGACGGAGCGACCTACGAGCAGTACTTC

d_gene: NA
j_gene: TRBJ1-2
abundance: few
v_gene: TRBV7-2
len: 15
CDR3aa: CASSLGEGDGYGYTF
CDR3nt: TGTGCCAGCAGCTTAGGCGAAGGGGATGGGTATGGCTACACCTTC

d_gene: NA
j_gene: TRBJ2-1
abundance: few
v_gene: TRBV6-5
len: 12
CDR3aa: CASSSRGWEQFF
CDR3nt: TGTGCCAGCAGTTCCAGGGGTTGGGAGCAGTTCTTC

d_gene: NA
j_gene: TRBJ2-5
abundance: few
v_gene: TRBV7-6
len: 13
CDR3aa: CASSSGLDGAQYF
CDR3nt: TGTGCCAGCAGCTCGGGACTGGATGGGGCCCAGTACTTC

d_gene: NA
j_gene: TRBJ2-3
abundance: NA
v_gene: TRBV18
len: 15
CDR3aa: CASSLPDVLGDTQYF
CDR3nt: TGTGCCAGCTCACTTCCTGACGTTCTGGGAGATACGCAGTATTTT

d_gene: NA
j_gene: TRBJ2-7
abundance: few
v_gene: TRBV12-3/TRBV12-4
len: 11
CDR3aa: CASKGVHEQYF
CDR3nt: TGTGCCAGCAAGGGGGTCCACGAGCAGTACTTC

d_gene: NA
j_gene: TRBJ2-2
abundance: NA
v_gene: TRBV7-6
len: 14
CDR3aa: CASRKRANTGELFF
CDR3nt: TGTGCCAGCAGAAAAAGGGCGAACACCGGGGAGCTGTTTTTT

d_gene: NA
j_gene: TRBJ2-7
abundance: NA
v_gene: TRBV14
len: 15
CDR3aa: CASSQEDTSWGEQYF
CDR3nt: TGTGCCAGCAGCCAAGAGGATACGAGTTGGGGCGAGCAGTACTTC

d_gene: NA
j_gene: TRBJ2-7
abundance: few
v_gene: TRBV7-6
len: 16
CDR3aa: CASSLRPRPDLGEQYF
CDR3nt: TGTGCCAGCAGCTTAAGGCCCCGCCCGGATTTGGGGGAGCAGTACTTC

d_gene: TRBD1
j_gene: TRBJ1-2
abundance: NA
v_gene: TRBV4-1
len: 17
CDR3aa: CASSQEGTGGVFGGYTF
CDR3nt: TGCGCCAGCAGCCAAGAAGGGACAGGGGGCGTATTCGGTGGCTACACCTTC

d_gene: TRBD1
j_gene: TRBJ2-7
abundance: NA
v_gene: TRBV7-6
len: 16
CDR3aa: CASSPEGTGGFDEQYF
CDR3nt: TGTGCCAGCAGCCCCGAAGGGACAGGGGGATTCGACGAGCAGTACTTC

d_gene: NA
j_gene: TRBJ2-4
abundance: NA
v_gene: TRBV7-8
len: 15
CDR3aa: CASSLDQAPEGIQYF
CDR3nt: TGTGCCAGCAGCTTAGACCAGGCCCCCGAAGGCATTCAGTACTTC